The 24 T cell receptor beta chains below come from one sample, sequenced in a study of T cells in Graves' hyperthyroidism and ophthalmopathy. Amplification of TCR beta CDR3 regions used RNA as the template. In the first-round RT-PCR of the TCR CDR3, the HTBI primer set was used. Each CDR3 protein gets one entry after TCRdb re-called the multiplex PCR reads with MiXCR. The data show approximately 610,000 distinct CDR3 sequences, approximately 15% seen once. The sample consisted of blood. These receptors were collected from a woman aged 40 to 50 with Graves' ophthalmopathy.

The genes are TRBV7-9 and TRBJ2-2; D uncertain. Germline-derived CDR1 and CDR2 are SEHNR and FQNEAQ (reference sequence). V lost 11 bases, J lost 3 bases, and 13 bases lay in between. CDR3 size: 13 residues. The CDR3 bases are TGTGCCCAAAAACGGACGGACACCGGGGAGCTGTTTTTT. Its translation is CAQKRTDTGELFF.

This clonotype showed up many times. This chain uses TRBV19 with TRBJ1-3; TRBD1 agrees at 7 bases. After removal of 3 bases from V and 3 bases from J, the junction contained 11 bases not matched to a gene. The germline V gene has CDR1 LNHDA and CDR2 SQIVND (reference sequence). CDR3 length: 17 amino acids. Written as DNA, the CDR3 is TGTGCCAGTAGTATCCCGTTCGGCAGGGGGGGTGGAAACACCATATATTTT. Protein sequence: CASSIPFGRGGGNTIYF.

This clonotype was found a few times. The V and J genes are TRBV29-1 and TRBJ2-7, with D tentatively TRBD2 (7 bases). The CDR3 runs to 14 residues. Trimming shortened V by 6 bases and J by 2 bases, and 17 bases separated the two germline ends. Germline CDR1 and CDR2: SQVTM and ANQGSEA. CDR3 sequence reads: CSVALGGPTYEQYF. The CDR3 region has the DNA TGCAGCGTGGCACTCGGGGGGCCCACCTACGAGCAGTACTTC.

The chain joins TRBV6-5 to TRBJ2-2; D is perhaps TRBD2 (6 bases). The CDR3 loop spans 16 amino acids. Germline-derived CDR1 and CDR2 are MNHEY and SVGAGI. Trimming left V 5 bases short and J 0 bases short, with 13 bases between. The CDR3 sequence: CASSVLAMSNTGELFF. The CDR3 nucleotides read TGTGCCAGCAGTGTACTAGCAATGTCGAACACCGGGGAGCTGTTTTTT.

Of note for this clonotype: This could be a read error, since a much larger clone is one nucleotide away. Here the CDR3 omits its conserved ending phenylalanine or tryptophan, so a read error is the likely source. The chain combines TRBV10-3 with TRBJ2-7; 8 bases map to TRBD1. Germline CDR1 reads ENHRY; CDR2 reads SYGVKD. The CDR3 contains 12 residues. With 6 bases clipped from V and 3 bases from J, the junction kept 1 base outside the gene matches. The CDR3 DNA reads as TGTGCCATCAGACAGGGGGGCTACGAGCAGTACTCC. It specifies CAIRQGGYEQYS.

In this sample, this clonotype turned up many times. The genes are TRBV2 and TRBJ1-3, with TRBD1 matching 7 bases. V dropped 7 bases and J dropped 4; count of bases not matched to a gene: 1. The germline CDR1 and CDR2 sequences are SNHLY and FYNNEI. CDR3 length: 12 residues. CDR3 in amino acids: CASIGGGNTIYF. Written as DNA, the CDR3 is TGTGCCAGCATAGGGGGCGGAAACACCATATATTTT.

This clonotype was detected ten times or more. V gene TRBV6-5 combines with J gene TRBJ2-1; TRBD2 agrees at 8 bases. Per germline, CDR1 MNHEY and CDR2 SVGAGI. J lost 6 bases, V lost 2 bases, and 3 bases had no gene match. This CDR3 is built from 14 residues. CDR3 sequence (DNA): TGTGCCAGCAGTTACCGGACTAGCTCCAATGAGCAGTTCTTC. Protein sequence: CASSYRTSSNEQFF.

This chain joins TRBV25-1 and TRBJ2-7; 8 bases match TRBD2. CDR1 is MGHDK and CDR2 is SYGVNS in the germline V gene. The CDR3 extends over 17 amino acids. V shed 1 base, J shed 2 bases, and the junction held 10 bases outside the gene matches. CDR3 DNA sequence: TGTGCCAGCAGTGAATTTGGGCCTAGCGGGCCTGCCTACGAGCAGTACTTC. Translation: CASSEFGPSGPAYEQYF.

Many counts were recorded for this clonotype. V and J are TRBV10-2 and TRBJ1-5, with unresolved D. Germline CDR1 WSHSY, CDR2 SAAADI. This CDR3 comprises 12 residues. Trimming cost V 8 bases and J 5 bases, with 10 bases left between them. The CDR3 DNA reads as TGCGCCAGCCGAGCAGTGGATCAGCCCCAGCATTTT. It is translated as CASRAVDQPQHF.

This clonotype was counted many times. The rearrangement links TRBV20-1 to TRBJ1-2; no firm D call. This CDR3 has 13 residues. Germline lookup yields CDR1 DFQATT and CDR2 SNEGSKA (reference sequence). With 6 bases removed from V and 4 bases from J, the gap between germline ends came to 15 bases. The CDR3 sequence is CSANRQMGYGYTF. Here the CDR3 DNA reads TGCAGTGCAAACAGACAAATGGGCTATGGCTACACCTTC.

On this clonotype itself: A much larger clonotype is one base distant, so this may be a read error. The conserved final phenylalanine or tryptophan is absent from the CDR3, which likely points to a read error. V is TRBV19 and J is TRBJ1-1; no clear D. V dropped 4 bases and J dropped 0 bases, with 9 bases sitting between them. The CDR3 is 14 residues long. From germline, CDR1 is LNHDA and CDR2 SQIVND (reference sequence). The CDR3 protein is CASSNGRLNTEAFS. DNA of the CDR3: TGTGCCAGTAGTAATGGACGGCTGAACACTGAAGCTTTCTCT.

This chain connects TRBV12-3 or TRBV12-4 to TRBJ2-2; D remains ambiguous. Trimming stripped 8 bases from V and 0 bases from J, with 10 bases between. This CDR3 comprises 14 residues. Written as DNA, the CDR3 is TGTGCCAGCGCGGAGCGATCGAACACCGGGGAGCTGTTTTTT. Protein: CASAERSNTGELFF.

A few counts support this clonotype. CDR3 in DNA: TGTGCCAGTAGTATATCCCCGACAGTCGTCAGCGGTGAGCAGTACTTC. Amino acids: CASSISPTVVSGEQYF. This chain uses TRBV19 with TRBJ2-7; D tentatively reads TRBD1 or TRBD2 (5 bases each). V lost 2 bases and J 7 bases, leaving 21 bases between the germline ends. This CDR3 comprises 16 residues. Germline CDR1 reads LNHDA; CDR2 reads SQIVND (reference sequence).

This clonotype was picked up many times. J is TRBJ1-5 and V is TRBV28; no clear D. Trimming cost V 4 bases and J 7 bases, with 20 bases left between them. The CDR3 is 16 residues long. Germline CDR1 MDHEN, CDR2 SYDVKM. The CDR3 DNA reads as TGTGCCAGCAGTTGGTCGCCGGACCCCTTCGGGCAGCCCCAGCATTTT. It specifies CASSWSPDPFGQPQHF. Full variable domain (missing parts from reference TRBV28 and TRBJ1-5): DVKVTQSSRYLVKRTGEKVFLECVQDMDHENMFWYRQDPGLGLRLIYFSYDVKMKEKGDIPEGYSVSREKKERFSLILESASTNQTSMYLCASSWSPDPFGQPQHFGDGTRLSIL.

The rearrangement links TRBV18 to TRBJ1-3; D is undetermined. Trimming removed 3 bases at V and 0 bases at J, with 12 bases between. Germline CDR1 and CDR2: KGHSH and LQKENI. The CDR3 totals 16 residues. CDR3 protein: CASSPQRGASGNTIYF. DNA of the CDR3: TGTGCCAGCTCACCCCAAAGAGGAGCCTCTGGAAACACCATATATTTT. Full variable domain (missing parts from reference TRBV18 and TRBJ1-3): NAGVMQNPRHLVRRRGQEARLRCSPMKGHSHVYWYRQLPEEGLKFMVYLQKENIIDESGMPKERFSAEFPKEGPSILRIQQVVRGDSAAYFCASSPQRGASGNTIYFGEGSWLTVV.

This clonotype was recorded many times. The chain has TRBV24-1 and TRBJ2-7; D gene unclear. Trimming removed 2 bases from V and 2 bases from J, with 9 bases in between. This CDR3 spans 14 amino acids. CDR1 is KGHDR and CDR2 is SFDVKD in the germline V gene. DNA for the CDR3: TGTGCCACCAGTGATTCGTCCAGTCCCTACGAGCAGTACTTC. Amino acids: CATSDSSSPYEQYF.

This clonotype came up many times. Written as DNA, the CDR3 is TGTGCCTGGAGGCCGGGACAGGGAAGAGGCTACACCTTC. It yields the protein CAWRPGQGRGYTF. V and J are TRBV30 and TRBJ1-2, with 9 nucleotides matching TRBD1. The CDR3 totals 13 residues. The ends lost 3 bases at V and 8 bases at J; junction bases unmatched: 7. Per the germline V gene, CDR1 is GTSNPN and CDR2 is SVGIG (reference sequence).

There are many counts of this clonotype. The rearrangement joins TRBV16 to TRBJ2-5; TRBD1 matches at 9 bases. Trimming removed 1 base from V and 5 bases from J; junction bases left unmatched: 5. The germline V gene has CDR1 KGHSY and CDR2 FQNENV. The CDR3 is made up of 15 amino acids. The CDR3 DNA is TGTGCCAGCAGCCAATATGGGACAGGGTTCGAGACCCAGTACTTC. Encoded protein: CASSQYGTGFETQYF.

This clonotype was recorded many times. CDR3 protein: CASSLGTSGGEQYF. In DNA form, the CDR3 reads TGTGCCAGCAGTTTGGGGACTAGCGGGGGCGAGCAGTACTTC. This sequence joins TRBV28 and TRBJ2-7, with 14 nucleotides matching TRBD2. V gave up 3 bases and J gave up 6 bases; unmatched junction bases: 1. The length of the CDR3 is 14 residues. Germline assignment: CDR1 MDHEN and CDR2 SYDVKM.

The table lists this clonotype with many counts. The rearrangement joins TRBV19 to TRBJ1-1; D uncertain. This CDR3 region has 13 residues. The V gene lost 1 base and the J gene lost 5 bases, with 8 bases spanning the gap. The germline gives CDR1 LNHDA, CDR2 SQIVND (reference sequence). Here the CDR3 reads CASSIARRTEAFF. CDR3 DNA: TGTGCCAGTAGTATAGCTAGAAGAACTGAAGCTTTCTTT.

In this sample, this clonotype turned up many times. CDR3 bases: TGTGCCAGCAGCACCGGGACGGGGGAAGAGCAGTACTTC. Translation gives CASSTGTGEEQYF. The chain joins TRBV12-3 or TRBV12-4 to TRBJ2-7; tentative D call: TRBD2 (6 bases). The CDR3 has 13 amino acids. The germline V and J ends were trimmed by 6 bases and 7 bases, with 16 bases remaining between them.

The rearrangement uses TRBV3-1 and TRBJ2-4, with 8 bases identical to TRBD2. V shed 0 bases, J shed 3 bases, and the junction held 4 bases outside the gene matches. Looked up from germline, CDR1 is LGHDT and CDR2 is YNNKEL (reference sequence). The CDR3 has 16 residues. The chain's CDR3 is CASSQEISGIKNIQYF. CDR3 DNA: TGTGCCAGCAGCCAAGAAATTAGCGGGATCAAAAACATTCAGTACTTC.

This clonotype was counted at least ten times. V and J are TRBV6-5 and TRBJ2-7; tentative D call: TRBD1 (6 bases). Per germline, CDR1 MNHEY and CDR2 SVGAGI. The CDR3 has 17 amino acids. With 3 bases removed from V and 5 bases from J, the gap between germline ends came to 23 bases. CDR3 in DNA: TGTGCCAGCAGTTATTCCCCCCCTTCGACAGGCCATCACGAGCAGTACTTC. Amino acid sequence: CASSYSPPSTGHHEQYF.

At least ten counts were recorded for this clonotype. V usage is TRBV20-1 and J usage is TRBJ2-7; the match to TRBD1 covers 7 bases. The junction had 3 bases not matched to a gene; V was cut back by 3 bases and J by 1 base. The CDR3 covers 13 residues. Germline assignment: CDR1 DFQATT and CDR2 SNEGSKA (reference sequence). CDR3 nucleotide sequence: TGCAGTGCTAGTTCGGGACAGTCCTACGAGCAGTACTTC. Protein: CSASSGQSYEQYF.